The 21 T cell receptor beta chains below all came from one sample that was sequenced in a study of T cell repertoires in cytomegalovirus infection. For these TCRs, the target antigens are not known. TCRdb re-called the reads with MiXCR, one entry per CDR3 protein. The table shows tens of thousands of distinct CDR3 sequences, with approximately 24% occurring only once. Sequenced here: CD8+ T cells from cultured PBMCs, sampled from culture after CMV antigen stimulation. The origin of the receptors is a human donor in good health (CMV status not recorded). Some clones in this sample may be carry-over from other donors' samples.

The sample holds a few counts of this clonotype. V and J are TRBV5-4 and TRBJ1-2; D is perhaps TRBD1 (5 bases). V was shortened by 0 bases and J by 8 bases, with 11 bases between the two germline ends. Germline loops: CDR1 SGHNT, CDR2 YYREEE (reference sequence). The CDR3 has 13 residues. The CDR3 spells CASSLGRGDGYTF. CDR3 nucleotides: TGTGCCAGCAGCTTGGGAAGAGGGGACGGCTACACCTTC.

This clonotype showed up many times. This sequence joins TRBV6-1 and TRBJ2-3; TRBD1 aligns across 9 bases. CDR1 and CDR2 (germline): MNHNS, SASEGT. The CDR3 loop spans 16 amino acids. V was pared by 6 bases and J by 3 bases, with 10 bases of the junction left unmatched. The CDR3 bases are TGTGCCAGCAGACTCCGGACAGGGGACCTTACAGATACGCAGTATTTT. Protein sequence: CASRLRTGDLTDTQYF.

This clonotype appeared many times. The V and J genes are TRBV12-3 or TRBV12-4 and TRBJ2-1; possibly TRBD2 for D (6 bases). V gave up 0 bases and J gave up 7 bases, with 13 bases separating them. The CDR3 consists of 15 residues. The CDR3 DNA is TGTGCCAGCAGTTTAGCAGGGACGGCGGGGAATGAGCAGTTCTTC. Its protein product is CASSLAGTAGNEQFF.

V is TRBV12-3 or TRBV12-4 and J is TRBJ2-1; 8 bases are shared with TRBD2. The CDR3 totals 15 residues. V shed 6 bases and J 6 bases; nucleotides not matched to a gene: 10. Written as DNA, the CDR3 is TGTGCCAGCAGGGCGGCGGGGGGAGTATCCAATGAGCAGTTCTTC. Encoded protein: CASRAAGGVSNEQFF.

The genes are TRBV13 and TRBJ2-7, with 7 bases matching TRBD1. After removal of 5 bases from V and 0 bases from J, the junction contained 10 bases not matched to a gene. CDR1 and CDR2 (germline): PRHDT, FYEKMQ (reference sequence). The CDR3 loop spans 16 amino acids. The CDR3: CASSPGAQGNSYEQYF. Here the CDR3 DNA reads TGTGCCAGCAGCCCCGGGGCACAGGGGAACTCCTACGAGCAGTACTTC.

In its sample, this clonotype is medium-sized. The chain joins TRBV29-1 to TRBJ2-1; tentative D call: TRBD1 (6 bases). This CDR3 contains 11 residues. The V and J ends lost 6 bases and 5 bases respectively, with 8 bases between them. The germline gives CDR1 SQVTM, CDR2 ANQGSEA. The CDR3 DNA sequence: TGCAGCGTCGGACAGAACAATGAGCAGTTCTTC. This encodes CSVGQNNEQFF.

In its sample, this clonotype was seen a few times. The genes are TRBV3-1 and TRBJ2-1; TRBD2 is a possible D gene (6 bases). Germline loops: CDR1 LGHDT, CDR2 YNNKEL (reference sequence). V was clipped by 0 bases and J by 2 bases, with 11 bases between them. The CDR3 sequence is 16 residues long. In DNA form, the CDR3 reads TGTGCCAGCAGCCAAGAGGAGGGGTTTGCCTACAATGAGCAGTTCTTC. It codes for CASSQEEGFAYNEQFF.

This clonotype was seen only a few times. The V and J genes are TRBV6-2 or TRBV6-3 and TRBJ1-1; D perhaps matches TRBD1 (5 bases). The V and J ends lost 7 bases and 5 bases respectively, with 17 bases between them. Germline values: CDR1 MNHEY, CDR2 SVGEGT. The CDR3 has 14 residues. The CDR3 spells CASTRGPRGTEAFF. DNA for the CDR3: TGTGCCAGCACCCGGGGTCCCCGGGGGACTGAAGCTTTCTTT.

This clonotype was seen many times. The chain links TRBV4-1 to TRBJ2-1; TRBD2 matches at 11 bases. Germline loops: CDR1 MGHRA, CDR2 YSYEKL. This CDR3 region has 15 residues. V gave up 3 bases and J gave up 7 bases; unmatched junction bases: 5. The CDR3 DNA reads as TGCGCCAGCAGCCAGGCTAGGACTAGCGGGAATGAGCAGTTCTTC. As protein: CASSQARTSGNEQFF.

The chain is built from TRBV27 and TRBJ1-4; no definite D call. Per germline, CDR1 MNHEY and CDR2 SMNVEV (reference sequence). The CDR3 consists of 13 residues. V gave up 3 bases and J gave up 3 bases, with 5 bases separating them. The CDR3 is CASSLTANEKLFF. The CDR3 DNA is TGTGCCAGCAGTTTGACGGCTAATGAAAAACTGTTTTTT.

This clonotype was detected ten times or more. V is TRBV9 and J is TRBJ2-7; 9 nucleotides match TRBD2. This CDR3 contains 15 residues. The V segment lost 0 bases and the J segment 6 bases; nucleotides outside the gene matches: 7. CDR1 is SGDLS and CDR2 is YYNGEE in the germline V gene. This CDR3 reads CASSVGSSGSSEQYF. DNA for the CDR3: TGTGCCAGCAGCGTAGGGAGTAGCGGGAGCTCCGAGCAGTACTTC.

The V call is TRBV6-6, the J call TRBJ1-6; a weak D match, TRBD1 (6 bases). Trimming left V 7 bases short and J 6 bases short, with 13 bases between. Per the germline V gene, CDR1 is MNHNY and CDR2 is SVGAGI (reference sequence). The length of the CDR3 is 14 residues. The CDR3 loop reads CASMPADSNSPLHF. CDR3 bases: TGTGCCAGCATGCCTGCGGACAGTAATTCACCCCTCCACTTT.

The rearrangement joins TRBV6-2 or TRBV6-3 to TRBJ1-1; maybe TRBD1 (5 bases). The CDR3 runs to 14 residues. CDR1 MNHEY and CDR2 SVGEGT come from the germline V gene. Trimming cost V 0 bases and J 3 bases, with 8 bases left between them. The CDR3 reads CASSYSGGYTEAFF. Written as DNA, the CDR3 is TGTGCCAGCAGTTACTCCGGGGGTTACACTGAAGCTTTCTTT.

The chain combines TRBV9 with TRBJ2-2; TRBD2 is a possible D gene (6 bases). Germline-derived CDR1 and CDR2 are SGDLS and YYNGEE. The V and J ends lost 0 bases and 4 bases respectively, with 16 bases between them. The CDR3 is made up of 17 amino acids. In DNA, the CDR3 is TGTGCCAGCAGCGTAGGGGTAGGAGGGTCCGGCACCGGGGAGCTGTTTTTT. Protein: CASSVGVGGSGTGELFF.

Comments on this clonotype: This clone may be a read error of a much larger clone one base away. The CDR3 does not close with the conserved phenylalanine or tryptophan, likely indicating a read error. This chain links TRBV5-1 with TRBJ2-3; the match to TRBD2 covers 9 bases. CDR1 and CDR2 (germline): SGHRS, YFSETQ. The ends lost 4 bases at V and 3 bases at J; junction bases unmatched: 9. CDR3 length: 16 amino acids. In nucleotides, the CDR3 is TGCGCCAGCAGCCCTGAAGTTAGCGGGAGTACAGATACGCAGTATTTA. Amino acids: CASSPEVSGSTDTQYL.

The sample holds one count of this clonotype. The V gene is TRBV11-2, the J gene TRBJ2-7; 8 bases fit TRBD1. The CDR3 is 16 residues long. In germline, CDR1 is SGHAT, CDR2 FQNNGV. V lost 5 bases to trimming and J lost 2 bases; unmatched junction nucleotides: 11. The CDR3: CASSTHHGQGTYEQYF. CDR3 DNA sequence: TGTGCCAGCAGCACCCATCACGGACAGGGAACCTACGAGCAGTACTTC.

The chain combines TRBV4-1 with TRBJ2-1; the D gene could be TRBD1 or TRBD2 (6 bases each). The CDR3 extends over 18 amino acids. V lost 0 bases and J 2 bases, leaving 17 bases between the germline ends. From germline, CDR1 is MGHRA and CDR2 YSYEKL. CDR3 sequence: CASSQDGVGGFTYNEQFF. CDR3 nucleotide sequence: TGCGCCAGCAGCCAAGATGGGGTAGGGGGGTTCACCTACAATGAGCAGTTCTTC.

The table lists this clonotype with a few counts. The chain carries TRBV7-9 and TRBJ1-1, with unresolved D. Germline CDR1 reads SEHNR; CDR2 reads FQNEAQ (reference sequence). The V end was cut by 1 base, the J end by 1 base, with 7 bases between. The CDR3 totals 14 residues. CDR3 sequence: CASSLEHRNTEAFF. For the CDR3, the DNA is TGTGCCAGCAGCTTAGAGCACAGGAACACTGAAGCTTTCTTT.

This clonotype was seen many times. This CDR3 reads CAWKDSQETQYF. CDR3 sequence (DNA): TGTGCCTGGAAAGACAGCCAAGAGACCCAGTACTTC. The chain carries TRBV30 and TRBJ2-5; D may be TRBD1 (5 bases). The V and J ends lost 4 bases and 1 base respectively, with 7 bases between them. CDR3 size: 12 residues. From germline, CDR1 is GTSNPN and CDR2 SVGIG (reference sequence).

The sample holds a few counts of this clonotype. CDR3 nucleotide sequence: TGTGCCAGCAGCCCCTCTTCGGCGGGAATCGTTTACGAGCAGTACTTC. This sequence encodes CASSPSSAGIVYEQYF. The gene calls are TRBV27 and TRBJ2-7; D may be TRBD2 (6 bases). The CDR3 loop spans 16 amino acids. Germline V gene lookup returns CDR1 MNHEY and CDR2 SMNVEV (reference sequence). The germline V and J ends were trimmed by 6 bases and 4 bases, with 22 bases remaining between them.

The table lists this clonotype with a few counts. This sequence joins TRBV4-3 and TRBJ2-3; 10 nucleotides match TRBD2. The junction had 9 bases not matched to a gene; V was cut back by 0 bases and J by 3 bases. Germline V lookup: CDR1 LGHNA, CDR2 YSLEER. CDR3 length equals 18 residues. In DNA form, the CDR3 reads TGCGCCAGCAGCCAAGAATCCCCCACTAGCGGGATAACAGATACGCAGTATTTT. Residues: CASSQESPTSGITDTQYF.